This T cell receptor (beta chain) was identified in a study of OX40 agonist ivuxolimab in advanced cancers. Per germline, CDR1 MNHNY and CDR2 SVGAGI (reference sequence). With 4 bases clipped from V and 10 bases from J, the junction kept 5 bases outside the gene matches. The CDR3 totals 12 residues. Overall study results and limits: In the 0.1 to 3.0 mg/kg range, CD4+ and CD8+ blood T cells had expanded clonally by week 6.

About this clone: Its target is unknown.

Repertoires were generated with immunoSEQ multiplex PCR, while TCRdb's copy carries only in-frame clones and drops some. This table holds roughly 40,000 clones, 85% to 90% found once. This TCR derives from an adult with an advanced solid tumor such as melanoma, head and neck, liver or kidney cancer. The chain combines TRBV6-6 with TRBJ1-1, with 8 bases fitting TRBD1. The sequencing here drew on CD4+ or CD8+ T cells sorted from blood, taken in a trial of the OX40 agonist ivuxolimab. The CDR3 loop reads CASSSDREGAFF. The CDR3 nucleotides read TGTGCCAGCAGTTCGGACAGGGAGGGAGCTTTCTTT.